This T cell receptor (beta chain) was recorded in a study of T-cell memory formation after mild COVID-19. A single record per CDR3 protein comes from TCRdb applying MiXCR to the 5' RACE reads. Here the sample spans around 500,000 distinct CDR3 sequences, 15% to 20% being singletons. Germline V gene data show CDR1 as SGHRS and CDR2 as YFSETQ. The CDR3 has 14 amino acids. Deletions cut 6 bases from V and 1 base from J, with 14 bases between. The source of this sequence is an adult woman who had mild COVID-19 (a few samples of this study predate the infection). Cell type and time point are not known. This rearrangement joins TRBV5-1 to TRBJ2-7; D remains unclear. The specimen sequenced was PBMCs or a T cell subset sorted from them (not recorded which). CDR3 residues: CASNPGSPSYEQYF. In DNA, the CDR3 is TGCGCCAGCAACCCTGGCTCCCCTTCCTACGAGCAGTACTTC.